What follows is one T cell receptor (beta chain) and its context. This sample is drawn from a study of Ad26.COV2.S vaccination and SARS-CoV-2 variants. Study in general: Among those in the COV1001 Ad26.COV2.S trial arm was the donor.

Noted treatment: roughly 18 received Ad26.COV2.S at low or high dose, single or two shots; roughly 5 received placebo; per-sample allocation not given. The investigators took samples on day 63 after the first vaccine or placebo injection. Here immunoSEQ multiplex PCR was the method, and the copy in TCRdb shows in-frame clones only, minus some. This table holds a few hundred thousand clones, 88% found once. The TCR originated in a person between 18 and 59 years old who received the Ad26.COV2.S COVID-19 vaccine or a placebo. Sequencing used peripheral blood, obtained in a trial of Ad26.COV2.S vaccine versus placebo.

The CDR3 here is CASSVWGLMEDSPLHF. In DNA form, the CDR3 reads TGTGCCAGTAGTGTATGGGGCCTGATGGAGGATTCACCCCTCCACTTT. The V gene is TRBV19, the J gene TRBJ1-6; weak D call: TRBD1 (5 bases). V gave up 5 bases and J gave up 8 bases, with 19 bases separating them. The CDR3 runs 16 residues. CDR1 LNHDA and CDR2 SQIVND come from the germline V gene (reference sequence).